This TCR beta chain was documented in a study of T-cell reconstitution after alpha-beta-depleted transplantation in children. Study-wide points: From surviving recipient T cells and thymic progenitors came the high day-60 TCRbeta diversity observed in some patients.

For TCRbeta, the library was prepared with unique molecular identifiers. One entry per CDR3 protein results from TCRdb running MiXCR on the PCR reads. The table lists about a million distinct CDR3 sequences, about 26% of them singletons. The CDR3 is made up of 16 amino acids. The V gene end was trimmed by 0 bases and the J gene end by 7 bases; junction bases not matched to a gene: 5. The germline V gene encodes CDR1 SGHRS and CDR2 YFSETQ. Worth noting for this clonotype: The antigen is unknown.

The receptor was derived from a boy under two years old who had a stem cell transplant for SCID, so the T cells may come from the graft donor. Sequenced here: PBMCs, mostly from graft donor cells, sampled 360 days after TCRalphabeta/CD19-depleted stem cell transplant. The rearrangement uses TRBV5-1 and TRBJ2-1; 12 nucleotides line up with TRBD2. The CDR3 sequence is CASSLALAGGQNEQFF. The CDR3 DNA reads as TGCGCCAGCAGCTTGGCGCTAGCGGGGGGGCAGAATGAGCAGTTCTTC. The full variable domain, in which reference TRBV5-1 and TRBJ2-1 provide the parts outside the CDR3, is KAGVTQTPRYLIKTRGQQVTLSCSPISGHRSVSWYQQTPGQGLQFLFEYFSETQRNKGNFPGRFSGRQFSNSRSEMNVSTLELGDSALYLCASSLALAGGQNEQFFGPGTRLTVL.